This TCR beta chain was documented in a study of a mutant IDH1 vaccine in newly diagnosed glioma. Study details: Those enrolled had earlier been treated with radiotherapy, temozolomide, or both, mostly both.

The repertoire was sequenced with immunoSEQ multiplex PCR; TCRdb's copy has only in-frame clones and lacks some. The table records around 34,000 clones, approximately 80% of them present only once. The time point: week 23, last vaccination. Doses of 300 ug of mutant IDH1 20-mer peptide were given with topical imiquimod. V gave up 4 bases and J gave up 3 bases, with 15 bases separating them. Germline V gene lookup returns CDR1 MNHNS and CDR2 SASEGT. The CDR3 has 15 residues. Turning to this clone: The antigen is not known.

The chain combines TRBV6-1 with TRBJ1-2; D is unresolved. This receptor was taken from a middle-aged man with glioma. Sample: PBMCs, taken from a glioma patient whose treatment included an IDH1 peptide vaccine. CDR3: CASSGFGPQDYGYTF. CDR3 bases: TGTGCCAGCAGTGGTTTTGGCCCGCAGGACTATGGCTACACCTTC.